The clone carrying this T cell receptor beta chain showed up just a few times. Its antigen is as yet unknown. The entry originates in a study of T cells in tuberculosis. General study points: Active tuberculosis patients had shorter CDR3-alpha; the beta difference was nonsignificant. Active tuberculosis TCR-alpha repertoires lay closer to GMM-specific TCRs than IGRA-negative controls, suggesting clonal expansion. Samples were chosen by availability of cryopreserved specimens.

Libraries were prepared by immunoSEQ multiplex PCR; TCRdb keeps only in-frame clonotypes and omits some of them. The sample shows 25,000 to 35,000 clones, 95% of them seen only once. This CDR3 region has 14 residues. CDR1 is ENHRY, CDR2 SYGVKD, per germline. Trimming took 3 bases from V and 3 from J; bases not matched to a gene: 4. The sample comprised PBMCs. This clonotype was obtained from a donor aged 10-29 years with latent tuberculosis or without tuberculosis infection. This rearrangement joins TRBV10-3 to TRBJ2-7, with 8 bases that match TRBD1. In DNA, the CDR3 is TGTGCCATCAGTGAAAAAGGACAGGGCTACGAGCAGTACTTC. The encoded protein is CAISEKGQGYEQYF.